The entry that follows covers one T cell receptor beta chain sequence. This clone was seen only once. Its binding antigen is unknown. Base quality data are lacking; no much larger clone is found one base away. V is shortened by 0 bases, J by 3 bases, and the region joining them spans 12 bases. The germline V gene encodes CDR1 LNHNV and CDR2 YYDKDF (reference sequence). From cysteine to phenylalanine, the CDR3 is 16 amino acids long. The CDR3 DNA has 48 bases and is translated from base 1. For deep sequencing, PBMC libraries mostly used approximately 500 ng of input genomic DNA, with six replicates for each sample. The immunoSEQ hsTCRbeta kit was used to prepare TCRbeta libraries, following the manufacturer's instructions. The finished libraries were brought together in one pool at approximately 3 nM, which was then read using an Illumina NovaSeq 6000 S4 flow cell. From the authors' description of their analysis: The immunoSEQ Analyzer was used for raw data preprocessing and quality control. The analysis was limited to productive rearrangements, and each clonotype was defined by a unique CDR3 amino acid sequence. Repertoire clonality was estimated as the Gini-Simpson index, which was computed with the R package tcR. Gini indices were compared with Student's t test, and associations with tumor size change were assessed by Pearson correlation. As stored in TCRdb, this immuneACCESS dataset retains in-frame rearrangements with V and J assigned. A fraction of the clones does not appear; measured against another copy, unresolved V genes explain less than half of the discrepancy, and the remainder lacks a known reason. V, J and clone size reflect that table, while D and trimming were determined from the DNA. Recorded for this sample are about 42,000 clones; about three quarters of them occurred a single time. The ten most abundant clones make up 4.8% of the sample.

The data originate from a study of neoadjuvant anti-PD-1 for oral cavity cancer (dated by TCRdb to the early 2020s). Turning to the overall study: Before undergoing curative-intent surgical resection, most patients got three to four biweekly nivolumab doses at 3 mg/kg. Patients who did not progress were given a fourth nivolumab dose at about day 43 and had definitive surgical resection on days 50-56. Responders were defined as patients with complete response, partial response or stable disease by RECIST 1.1; non-responders were defined as patients with progression. The parent correlative cohort had more than 10 patients and a response rate of roughly 34%. Points the paper makes about the study in general: After neoadjuvant nivolumab, significantly higher T cell clonality (Gini index) was found within PBMCs in non-responders than in responders. TCR analyses included only a few patients per response group, and the authors called for larger cohorts for validation. Higher pretreatment blood TCRbeta clonality and lower post-treatment tumor TCRbeta clonality were correlated with higher pretreatment blood Treg/Th17 ratios.

In light of the paper, this sample's time point label describes: after neoadjuvant nivolumab, at surgical resection. Patients were newly diagnosed with stage II-IVA oral cavity squamous cell carcinoma and had received no prior systemic or radiation treatment. Everyone in the cohort had locally advanced, HPV-negative oral cavity squamous cell carcinoma. Peripheral blood mononuclear cells were analyzed directly, without maintenance or expansion in culture. Samples were obtained from a longitudinal correlative study of a single-arm phase II trial of neoadjuvant nivolumab in oral cavity squamous cell carcinoma. Subject-matched pre- and post-treatment PBMCs and tumors from three responders and three non-responders underwent genomic DNA-based TCRbeta sequencing. Peripheral blood mononuclear cells were collected once before nivolumab treatment and again after treatment, at the time of surgery. The Maxwell RSC DNA from Cells kit was used to isolate genomic DNA from PBMCs.

The sequence was collected from a person aged 35-79 years with oral cavity squamous cell carcinoma. The chain links TRBV15 with TRBJ1-5, with the D gene uncertain. The specimen was PBMCs, collected after nivolumab (anti-PD-1) treatment. This receptor carries the CDR3 CATSRDQPRSNQPQHF. The sequenced DNA is TGTGCCACCAGCAGAGATCAGCCCCGCTCCAATCAGCCCCAGCATTTT.